The source of this TCR beta chain is a study of regulatory T cells in long-lasting Graves disease (dated by TCRdb to the early 2020s). Regarding the research as a whole: Patients with newly diagnosed Graves' disease had been on antithyroid drugs for under 3 months. A total of about 35 samples underwent TCR sequencing: 13 from persistent and about 20 from newly diagnosed Graves' disease patients. The study took place in China and was registered as a clinical trial. Persistent Graves' disease patients were compared with newly diagnosed Graves' disease patients by peripheral blood TCR sequencing and RNA sequencing.

Of note for this clonotype: Its antigen target is currently unknown. A read error may be the cause here, since a much bigger clone is one base away.

Libraries were built with multiplex PCR. Sequencing used an Illumina HiSeq 4000. CDR3 regions were amplified by Arm-PCR with iRepertoire HTBI primers to construct TCR beta libraries. Before sequencing, the PCR products went through gel purification. The study's own analysis went as follows. Gene usage analysis of CDR3 amino acid clonotypes relied on the roughly 60 TRBV and around 13 TRBJ segments identified across samples. COPE and FqMerger were used to merge filtered high-quality paired reads into contigs. BLAST was used to align contigs to the IMGT TRBV, TRBD and TRBJ reference genes, and CDR3 was defined following IMGT. Highly expanded clones were defined as clonotypes with a frequency above 0.1%. Repertoire diversity was measured by Shannon entropy, and V-J evenness by the Gini coefficient. A clonotype was considered public if more than one individual shared it. TCRdb reprocessed the public reads (quality trimming at Q25 with fastp, clone calling with MiXCR) and kept in-frame beta chains. Rows with a matching CDR3 protein are joined into one entry that keeps the most common DNA and genes. V and J calls and clone size were set by TCRdb, not the authors. The sample yields approximately 480,000 distinct CDR3 sequences; about a sixth were counted once. The top ten clones comprise less than 15% of the sample.

The study at large found these results: Sequencing and analysis were restricted to the TCR beta chain. Persistent Graves' disease patients showed lower TCR Shannon entropy and fewer highly expanded clones than newly diagnosed patients, suggesting clonal expansion. A larger number of public clonotypes was shared among persistent patients (more than 2,500) than among newly diagnosed patients (about 990). Because the primary lesion, thyroid tissue, could not be accessed, the study looked at peripheral blood alone. Preferential use of TRBV28, TRBJ1-2 and TRBJ2-5 was observed in persistent disease, whereas TRBV20-1 and TRBJ2-1 were favored in newly diagnosed disease. The authors acknowledged the small sample size as a limitation that may reduce accuracy.

What this sample's time point label stands for: newly diagnosed GD, antithyroid drugs for less than 3 months. RNA was extracted from PBMCs in TRIzol for both TCR sequencing and RNA sequencing. The diagnosis of Graves' disease followed American Thyroid Association guidelines. Patients for the study were recruited at an endocrinology department in Xi'an, China. Each patient gave roughly 8.4 milliliters of peripheral blood, collected in an EDTA anticoagulant tube. Ficoll Paque Plus density gradient separation was used to isolate PBMCs, and no further T cell sorting was done. An Agilent 2100 Bioanalyzer and agarose gel were used to assess RNA quality, and a NanoDrop 2000 was used to measure RNA concentration. The CDR3 runs 13 amino acids, cysteine and phenylalanine included. CDR3 DNA only is kept here, 39 bases in frame from base 1. The germline V gene (reference sequence) specifies SSHAT as CDR1 and FNYEAQ as CDR2.

This sample was also put to use in a study of T cells in Graves' hyperthyroidism and ophthalmopathy. The second study also describes: Stable Graves' hyperthyroidism was defined as the absence of progression to ophthalmopathy over 18 months of follow-up. Hyperthyroidism patients were aged 18 to 65 years and newly diagnosed, with disease duration of less than 2 months. The study excluded patients with uncontrolled infections, other autoimmune diseases, pregnancy or lactation. Diagnoses were established on the basis of clinical symptoms, serum thyroxine and TRAb, thyroid ultrasound, and orbital computed tomography. For the first round of RT-PCR on the TCR CDR3, the HTBI primer set was used together with the Qiagen OneStep RT-PCR kit. Most expanded thyroid clonotypes (frequency above 0.001) were also found in blood, which suggests that blood repertoires may mirror thyroid immune responses. A 13 V-J signature model separated ophthalmopathy from stable hyperthyroidism, with around 91% sensitivity and about 81% specificity in cross-validation and 80%/75% in testing. During validation, the model predicted progression to ophthalmopathy a median of around 7 months ahead of onset, with more than 55% sensitivity and about 75% specificity. To identify TCR V-J signatures that set the groups apart, the researchers used a discovery cohort of 100 patients, made up of under 45 with Graves' ophthalmopathy and some 58 with stable Graves' hyperthyroidism. Prospective prediction of ophthalmopathy was tested in an independent validation cohort of fewer than 20 hyperthyroidism patients and 15 to 17 patients who later progressed to ophthalmopathy. For training and testing, the roughly 97 patients in the discovery cohort were randomly divided in a 7:3 ratio. In roughly six Graves' hyperthyroidism patients, the study also compared T-cell repertoires from thyroid tissue with T-cell repertoires from blood. After sampling, hyperthyroidism patients received methimazole starting at 30 mg daily, and ophthalmopathy patients received high-dose intravenous methylprednisolone. The libraries were constructed in a second round of multiplex PCR and then size-selected and purified. Sequencing of the libraries was done on an Illumina HiSeq2000 using paired-end 100 bp reads. Raw data were processed with SOAPnuke, discarding reads with adapters, uncalled bases, mean Phred below 15, or no exact constant-primer or identifier match. COPE v1.2.5 was used to merge high-quality paired reads, and clonotypes were defined as unique nucleotide sequences. MiTCR v1.1 was used to align clonotypes to the IMGT TRBV, TRBD and TRBJ reference segments. The analysis was restricted to V-J combinations with a frequency above 0.0001, which together covered about 99% of the repertoires. A TCS score was defined as the ratio of F50 (clonal expansion) to E x V (chaos), with BLOSUM62-based TCRdist applied between CDR3 peptides within each V-J. Welch's t-statistics and random forest reduced 500 to 650 V-J features to 13, which were used in a naive Bayes classifier (R e1071). Sample size was not statistically predetermined, and blinding of investigators to group allocation was not performed. The paper describes TCR Vbeta CDR3 sequencing of 120 to 150 peripheral blood samples, made up of around 41 ophthalmopathy patients, 70 to 80 hyperthyroidism patients and some 17 progressor patients.

The source is a man aged 40-55 years with Graves disease. Donor details come from another sample of the same person, matched by shared clones. This material consisted of peripheral blood mononuclear cells (PBMCs), taken at new diagnosis, from a patient treated with antithyroid drugs. The receptor chain draws on TRBV7-7 and TRBJ2-3; TRBD1 is possibly the D segment (5 matching bases). The CDR3 protein sequence reads: CAGSQGSTDTQYF. The DNA reads TGTGCTGGCAGCCAGGGCAGCACAGATACGCAGTATTTT.